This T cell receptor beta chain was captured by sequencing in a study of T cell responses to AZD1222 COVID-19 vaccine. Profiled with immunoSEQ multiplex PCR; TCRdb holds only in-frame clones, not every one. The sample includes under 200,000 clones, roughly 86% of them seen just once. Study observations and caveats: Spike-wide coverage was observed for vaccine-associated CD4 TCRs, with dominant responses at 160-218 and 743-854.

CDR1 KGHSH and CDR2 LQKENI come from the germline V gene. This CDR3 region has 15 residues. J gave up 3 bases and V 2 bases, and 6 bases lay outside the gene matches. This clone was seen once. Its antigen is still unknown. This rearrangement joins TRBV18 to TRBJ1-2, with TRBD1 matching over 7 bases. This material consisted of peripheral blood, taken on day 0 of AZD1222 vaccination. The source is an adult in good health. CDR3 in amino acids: CASSPSGQGDYGYTF. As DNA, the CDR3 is TGTGCCAGCTCACCATCCGGTCAGGGGGACTATGGCTACACCTTC. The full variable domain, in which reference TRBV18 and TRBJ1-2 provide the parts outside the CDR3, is NAGVMQNPRHLVRRRGQEARLRCSPMKGHSHVYWYRQLPEEGLKFMVYLQKENIIDESGMPKERFSAEFPKEGPSILRIQQVVRGDSAAYFCASSPSGQGDYGYTFGSGTRLTVV.